This T cell receptor beta chain was captured by sequencing in a study of cytomegalovirus exposure and HLA in healthy donors. Study background: HLA-typed donors contributed about 85 million unique TCRs, which were held in an early data release. The study, taken as a whole, reports: Some V segments, including TRBV6-2 and TRBV6-3, were excluded as indistinguishable. Previous analysis showed most TCR beta V segments were productive about 87% or about 30% of the time. Presence/absence analyses treated sequencing depth as roughly uniform across donors.

The PCR used 60 Vbeta and 13 Jbeta primers. Measured with immunoSEQ multiplex PCR; TCRdb has only the in-frame clones, and not every one. The profile shows 180,000 or so clones, 65% to 85% of them singletons. Regarding this clone: The antigen is undetermined.

The germline V gene encodes CDR1 PRHDT and CDR2 FYEKMQ (reference sequence). V shed 5 bases and J shed 2 bases, with 15 bases lying between them. The CDR3 totals 15 residues. The sequencing sample was made of PBMCs. V gene TRBV13 combines with J gene TRBJ2-5; a possible D gene is TRBD1 (5 bases). This receptor was taken from a girl between 5 and 17 years old in good health and CMV-seropositive. The CDR3 DNA reads as TGTGCCAGCAGCCCCCGACAGTACCCTCAAGAGACCCAGTACTTC. This sequence encodes CASSPRQYPQETQYF.